This T cell receptor (beta chain) was identified during a study of CD8 T cells in Susac syndrome. CDR1 and CDR2 (germline): DFQATT, SNEGSKA (reference sequence). V was cut by 0 bases and J by 2 bases, with 14 bases left in between. CDR3 length equals 16 residues. TCR beta sequences were obtained from blood CD8+ and CD4+ T cells. The TEMRA cells underwent FACS enrichment, while the CD8+ and CD4+ T cells underwent negative isolation. Random hexamers were used to reverse transcribe the RNA input (about 0.5 to 1 ug). A single record per CDR3 protein comes from TCRdb applying MiXCR to the immunoSEQ multiplex PCR reads. The sample lists around 300,000 distinct CDR3 sequences; over 75% were seen once.

The source material was CD8+ T cells from PBMCs. The chain combines TRBV20-1 with TRBJ2-1, with D possibly being TRBD2 (5 bases). This TCR came from a human donor with multiple sclerosis. The CDR3 protein is CSARDQEVMPYNEQFF. CDR3 sequence (DNA): TGCAGTGCTAGAGATCAGGAGGTTATGCCCTACAATGAGCAGTTCTTC.